Listed below are T cell receptor beta chains from one sample, sequenced in a study of blood T cell repertoires in COVID-19. Sequenced by immunoSEQ multiplex PCR; TCRdb stores in-frame clones only, minus some. This table holds 80,000 to 85,000 clones, 70% to 90% found once. Sequencing was carried out using peripheral blood. These TCRs come from a woman of 80 years or more with acute or convalescent COVID-19. Both conserved end residues are part of each CDR3. The order of the fields is V gene, clone size, D gene, J gene, CDR3 protein, CDR3 DNA. D genes are given only for firm matches. Clone size is shown for a subset of rows, as once, few, many or a class of expanded clone.

>TRBV7-8|.|TRBD1|TRBJ2-1
CASSPLIRDRGMNEQFF
TGTGCCAGCAGCCCCTTGATCCGGGACAGGGGCATGAATGAGCAGTTCTTC
>TRBV29-1|.|.|TRBJ1-1
CSVEPPVRENTEAFF
TGCAGCGTTGAACCCCCCGTGCGAGAGAACACTGAAGCTTTCTTT
>TRBV5-1|.|TRBD2|TRBJ2-1
CASSSGVLAGGGNEQFF
TGCGCCAGCAGCTCGGGGGTACTAGCGGGAGGTGGCAATGAGCAGTTCTTC
>TRBV29-1|.|TRBD2|TRBJ2-2
CSVGTSGRGGELFF
TGCAGCGTTGGTACTAGCGGGAGGGGCGGGGAGCTGTTTTTT
>TRBV27|.|TRBD1|TRBJ1-1
CASSLLGTGTKNTEAFF
TGTGCCAGCAGTTTATTAGGGACAGGGACTAAGAACACTGAAGCTTTCTTT
>TRBV28|once|TRBD1|TRBJ2-5
CASSLPQGAGETQYF
TGTGCCAGCAGTTTACCCCAGGGGGCAGGGGAGACCCAGTACTTC
>TRBV19|.|TRBD2|TRBJ2-2
CASSISGGTGELFF
TGTGCCAGTAGTATTTCGGGGGGGACCGGGGAGCTGTTTTTT
>TRBV29-1|.|.|TRBJ2-1
CSVESGFREQFF
TGCAGCGTTGAATCGGGATTTCGCGAGCAGTTCTTC
>TRBV18|.|TRBD1|TRBJ2-5
CASSPDRGGETQYF
TGTGCCAGCTCACCGGACAGGGGGGGAGAGACCCAGTACTTC
>TRBV7-9|.|.|TRBJ2-1
CASSPQAATQFF
TGTGCCAGCAGCCCCCAAGCCGCCACGCAGTTCTTC
>TRBV10-3|.|.|TRBJ1-1
CAISDNQIEAFF
TGTGCCATCAGTGATAACCAGATTGAAGCTTTCTTT
>TRBV11-3|.|TRBD2|TRBJ2-1
CASSQGLAGADEQFF
TGTGCCAGCAGCCAAGGACTAGCGGGGGCGGATGAGCAGTTCTTC
>TRBV15|.|TRBD1|TRBJ1-2
CATSREAPPKGALGYTF
TGTGCCACCAGCAGAGAGGCACCCCCGAAGGGGGCGCTTGGCTACACCTTC
>TRBV29-1|few|.|TRBJ2-1
CSVAGAGEQFF
TGCAGCGTCGCAGGGGCAGGAGAGCAGTTCTTC
>TRBV6-2/TRBV6-3|.|.|TRBJ1-5
CASSSPGTTVRPQHF
TGTGCCAGCAGTTCTCCCGGGACAACCGTTCGGCCCCAGCATTTT
>TRBV18|.|.|TRBJ2-5
CASSPGQETGETQYF
TGTGCCAGCTCACCAGGGCAGGAAACGGGGGAGACCCAGTACTTC
>TRBV10-3|.|.|TRBJ2-3
CAISSDREGRDTQYF
TGTGCCATCAGTTCGGACAGGGAGGGTAGAGATACGCAGTATTTT
>TRBV6-2/TRBV6-3|.|.|TRBJ2-1
CASSYLRYNEQFF
TGTGCCAGCAGTTACCTACGGTACAATGAGCAGTTCTTC
>TRBV12-3/TRBV12-4|.|.|TRBJ1-1
CASTLKTSTEAFF
TGTGCCAGCACCCTTAAAACGAGCACTGAAGCTTTCTTT
>TRBV5-8|once|TRBD2|TRBJ2-5
CASTPGEGQETQYF
TGTGCCAGCACCCCGGGGGAGGGACAAGAGACCCAGTACTTC
>TRBV15|.|TRBD1|TRBJ2-1
CATSRTRDRGALEQFF
TGTGCCACCAGCAGAACCCGGGACAGGGGCGCTTTAGAGCAGTTCTTC
>TRBV6-5|.|.|TRBJ1-2
CASSYGASNRGYTF
TGTGCCAGCAGTTACGGGGCAAGTAATAGAGGCTACACCTTC
>TRBV6-1|few|.|TRBJ1-5
CASSEMRGYQPQHF
TGTGCCAGCAGTGAGATGAGAGGGTATCAGCCCCAGCATTTT
>TRBV19|.|TRBD2|TRBJ2-5
CASTRTSGSETQYF
TGTGCCAGTACCCGGACTAGCGGGAGCGAGACCCAGTACTTC
>TRBV6-5|.|.|TRBJ2-3
CASSYSTRTSTDTQYF
TGTGCCAGCAGTTACTCGACTCGTACTAGCACAGATACGCAGTATTTT
>TRBV30|.|.|TRBJ2-5
CAWRGLETQYF
TGTGCCTGGAGGGGGCTGGAGACCCAGTACTTC
>TRBV3-1/TRBV3-2|.|.|TRBJ1-2
CASSQAQGPYGYTF
TGTGCCAGCAGCCAAGCGCAGGGCCCCTATGGCTACACCTTC
>TRBV7-2|.|TRBD2|TRBJ2-1
CASSPQATSGGGREQFF
TGTGCCAGCAGCCCCCAAGCGACTAGCGGGGGCGGAAGAGAGCAGTTCTTC
>TRBV25-1|.|TRBD1|TRBJ1-2
CASSEFQMRTGGFYGYTF
TGTGCCAGCAGTGAATTTCAGATGAGGACAGGGGGCTTCTATGGCTACACCTTC
>TRBV11-2|.|.|TRBJ2-7
CASMGDYEQYF
TGTGCCAGCATGGGAGACTACGAGCAGTACTTC
>TRBV30|.|.|TRBJ2-5
CAWGRETQYF
TGTGCCTGGGGTCGAGAGACCCAGTACTTC
>TRBV12-3/TRBV12-4|.|.|TRBJ2-1
CASCKGGSEQFF
TGTGCCAGCTGCAAGGGGGGGAGTGAGCAGTTCTTC
>TRBV27|once|TRBD1|TRBJ2-7
CASSPWDRPLEQYF
TGTGCCAGCAGTCCATGGGACAGACCTCTCGAGCAGTACTTC
>TRBV10-2|.|.|TRBJ2-1
CASSDAGLGRSTFF
TGCGCCAGCAGTGACGCAGGGTTGGGCCGGTCCACGTTCTTC
>TRBV3-1/TRBV3-2|.|TRBD1|TRBJ2-3
CASSQGQGKTDTQYF
TGTGCCAGCAGCCAAGGACAGGGGAAGACAGATACGCAGTATTTT
>TRBV10-3|.|TRBD2|TRBJ2-3
CAISGSSGGYTDTQYF
TGTGCCATCAGTGGGAGCAGCGGGGGGTACACAGATACGCAGTATTTT
>TRBV14|.|.|TRBJ1-3
CASSQPRTVLSGNTIYF
TGTGCCAGCAGCCAACCCCGGACAGTCCTCTCTGGAAACACCATATATTTT
>TRBV2|.|.|TRBJ2-7
CASNLQGSSYEQYF
TGTGCCAGCAACTTGCAGGGGAGCTCCTACGAGCAGTACTTC
>TRBV5-4|.|.|TRBJ1-1
CASSLGQGPTEAFF
TGTGCCAGCAGCTTGGGGCAGGGTCCCACTGAAGCTTTCTTT
>TRBV6-5|.|.|TRBJ1-3
CASSYSDSPPGNTIYF
TGTGCCAGCAGTTACTCCGACAGCCCTCCTGGAAACACCATATATTTT
>TRBV7-2|once|TRBD2|TRBJ2-7
CASRLGAAGGISYEQYF
TGTGCCAGCAGGTTAGGGGCAGCGGGGGGGATCTCCTACGAGCAGTACTTC
>TRBV7-2|.|TRBD1|TRBJ1-2
CASSARDRHGYTF
TGTGCCAGCAGCGCCCGGGACAGGCATGGCTACACCTTC
>TRBV6-2/TRBV6-3|.|TRBD1|TRBJ2-7
CASSSPGQGRDEQYF
TGTGCCAGCAGTTCCCCGGGACAGGGTAGGGACGAGCAGTACTTC
>TRBV6-5|once|TRBD1|TRBJ1-2
CASSYRDRGHYGYTF
TGTGCCAGCAGTTACCGGGACAGGGGACACTATGGCTACACCTTC
>TRBV19|.|TRBD1|TRBJ1-5
CASSLLPGTGTGGSQHF
TGTGCCAGTAGTCTACTCCCCGGGACAGGGACCGGAGGGTCCCAGCATTTT
>TRBV11-2|.|.|TRBJ2-2
CASGAGANTGELFF
TGTGCCAGCGGGGCAGGGGCGAACACCGGGGAGCTGTTTTTT
>TRBV29-1|.|.|TRBJ2-1
CSVEIAYNEQFF
TGCAGCGTTGAGATAGCTTACAATGAGCAGTTCTTC
>TRBV5-1|.|.|TRBJ2-3
CASSLTGLGVRTDTQYF
TGCGCCAGCAGCTTGACAGGGCTCGGCGTTCGCACAGATACGCAGTATTTT
>TRBV7-2|.|.|TRBJ1-1
CASSFQRQTTEAFF
TGTGCCAGCAGCTTCCAACGACAAACAACTGAAGCTTTCTTT
>TRBV10-3|.|TRBD2|TRBJ2-1
CAISRAGGWNEQFF
TGTGCCATCAGTAGAGCGGGGGGATGGAATGAGCAGTTCTTC
>TRBV11-2|.|.|TRBJ2-7
CASRDRFAGEQYF
TGTGCCAGCAGGGACAGGTTTGCGGGGGAGCAGTACTTC
>TRBV5-1|once|.|TRBJ2-7
CASSLRTRSYEQYF
TGCGCCAGCAGCTTGCGGACAAGATCCTACGAGCAGTACTTC
>TRBV3-1/TRBV3-2|.|TRBD1|TRBJ2-7
CASSHPGGPSYEQYF
TGTGCCAGCAGCCATCCAGGGGGACCCTCCTACGAGCAGTACTTC
>TRBV4-3|.|TRBD1|TRBJ1-1
CASSLGQSDTEAFF
TGCGCCAGCAGCCTGGGACAGTCAGACACTGAAGCTTTCTTT
>TRBV18|.|TRBD2|TRBJ2-3
CASAGETDTQYF
TGTGCCAGCGCGGGGGAGACAGATACGCAGTATTTT